This section outlines one TCR beta chain sequence together with its context. There are 13 residues in the CDR3. These data originate in a study of blood T cell repertoires in COVID-19. Study at large: Researchers got acute and convalescent COVID-19 samples from the United States, Italy and Spain.

The cohort comprised adults aged 18 to 89 years residing in under 25 US areas. Donors were grouped by their self-reported clinical history. The method was immunoSEQ multiplex PCR; TCRdb's version includes in-frame clones alone and lacks a portion of them. The sample consists of about 330,000 clones, around 87% of them appearing once. The V and J genes are TRBV21-1 and TRBJ1-1. TRBV21-1 is listed as a pseudogene. Sequenced sample: PBMCs or T cells enriched from blood (not recorded which). The source of this sequence is a woman in her twenties or thirties who had recovered from COVID-19. In nucleotides, the CDR3 is TGTGCCAGCAGCAGCTCTAAGAACACTGAAGCTTTCTTT. Protein product: CASSSSKNTEAFF.